This is a list of T cell receptor beta chains from one sample in a study of cytotoxic CD8 clonotypes in ibrutinib-treated CLL. Sequencing was performed with immunoSEQ multiplex PCR; in TCRdb, only in-frame clones are kept and a portion is missing. The profile shows about 69,000 clones, 65% to 85% of them singletons. The sequencing here drew on PBMCs, taken at disease progression, from a patient treated with ibrutinib. These TCRs come from a human donor with chronic lymphocytic leukemia. Both conserved end residues are part of each CDR3. D genes are given only for firm matches. The listing skips clone size in some rows; elsewhere it reads once, few, many or a size class.

size,V,D,J,length,CDR3,DNA
NA,TRBV7-3,NA,TRBJ2-2,16,CASSSVAVGYTGELFF,TGTGCCAGCAGCTCCGTAGCGGTTGGGTACACCGGGGAGCTGTTTTTT
NA,TRBV30,NA,TRBJ1-5,17,CAWSVRRVGGGNQPQHF,TGTGCCTGGAGTGTACGCAGGGTTGGTGGCGGCAATCAGCCCCAGCATTTT
NA,TRBV21-1,NA,TRBJ2-1,17,CASSKEGEGTGYNEQFF,TGTGCCAGCAGCAAAGAGGGGGAGGGGACGGGCTACAATGAGCAGTTCTTC
NA,TRBV7-2,TRBD1,TRBJ2-5,13,CASSRDRQETQYF,TGTGCCAGCAGTCGGGACAGACAAGAGACCCAGTACTTC
NA,TRBV6-1,NA,TRBJ1-1,13,CASTHEGGTEAFF,TGTGCCAGCACCCACGAGGGAGGCACTGAAGCTTTCTTT
NA,TRBV5-1,NA,TRBJ1-5,15,CASSALGGLDQPQHF,TGCGCCAGCAGCGCTTTAGGGGGGCTCGATCAGCCCCAGCATTTT
once,TRBV25-1,TRBD1,TRBJ2-7,14,CASSDPGGAYEQYF,TGTGCCAGCAGTGATCCAGGGGGTGCTTACGAGCAGTACTTC
NA,TRBV18,NA,TRBJ2-7,15,CASSPGDTVSYEQYF,TGTGCCAGCTCCCCAGGAGATACGGTCTCCTACGAGCAGTACTTC
few,TRBV9,NA,TRBJ2-1,12,CASSVDYNEQFF,TGTGCCAGCAGCGTAGACTACAATGAGCAGTTCTTC
few,TRBV30,NA,TRBJ2-3,13,CAWSVEGTDTQYF,TGTGCCTGGAGTGTAGAAGGCACAGATACGCAGTATTTT
NA,TRBV28,NA,TRBJ2-7,13,CASTLGIVYEQYF,TGTGCCAGCACCCTGGGGATCGTCTACGAGCAGTACTTC
NA,TRBV19,NA,TRBJ2-7,16,CASSIIYSRGPYEQYF,TGTGCCAGTAGTATCATTTACTCCCGCGGGCCCTACGAGCAGTACTTC
once,TRBV28,TRBD1,TRBJ2-7,15,CASRPTTGSAYEQYF,TGTGCCAGCAGACCGACGACAGGGTCCGCCTACGAGCAGTACTTC
NA,TRBV29-1,NA,TRBJ2-7,12,CSVGLLTYEQYF,TGCAGCGTTGGTCTCCTAACCTACGAGCAGTACTTC
NA,TRBV5-1,TRBD2,TRBJ2-3,17,CASSLASLAGPTDTQYF,TGCGCCAGCAGCTTGGCCTCACTAGCGGGACCCACAGATACGCAGTATTTT
once,TRBV7-2,NA,TRBJ2-6,16,CASSPRQYAGANVLTF,TGTGCCAGCAGCCCTCGACAGTACGCTGGGGCCAACGTCCTGACTTTC
NA,TRBV6-1,NA,TRBJ1-4,16,CASRARGKPTNEKLFF,TGTGCCAGCCGTGCCAGGGGAAAGCCAACTAATGAAAAACTGTTTTTT
NA,TRBV5-1,NA,TRBJ2-2,18,CASGTRPTSLTATGELFF,TGCGCCAGCGGCACACGCCCGACGTCCCTCACGGCCACCGGGGAGCTGTTTTTT
NA,TRBV4-2,TRBD1,TRBJ2-2,15,CASSKRDSGAGELFF,TGTGCCAGCAGCAAGAGGGACAGTGGCGCCGGGGAGCTGTTTTTT
NA,TRBV18,NA,TRBJ1-4,14,CASSPRQSNEKLFF,TGTGCCAGCTCACCAAGGCAGAGTAATGAAAAACTGTTTTTT
NA,TRBV6-1,NA,TRBJ1-2,17,CASSELLLEFGNYGYTF,TGTGCCAGCAGTGAACTCCTCCTGGAATTCGGTAACTATGGCTACACCTTC
NA,TRBV19,NA,TRBJ2-7,13,CATQDSRFGEQYF,TGTGCCACCCAAGACAGCAGATTCGGCGAGCAGTACTTC
NA,TRBV6-5,NA,TRBJ2-5,13,CASSYVGEETQYF,TGTGCCAGCAGTTACGTGGGGGAAGAGACCCAGTACTTC
NA,TRBV27,NA,TRBJ1-1,13,CASSYQGNTEAFF,TGTGCCAGCAGTTACCAGGGGAACACTGAAGCTTTCTTT
NA,TRBV18,NA,TRBJ2-5,15,CASSPMTTQGETQYF,TGTGCCAGCTCACCCATGACTACACAGGGAGAGACCCAGTACTTC
NA,TRBV11-2,NA,TRBJ1-5,13,CASSLGLNQPQHF,TGTGCCAGCAGCTTAGGGTTGAATCAGCCCCAGCATTTT
NA,TRBV9,NA,TRBJ1-4,16,CASSVARGATNEKLFF,TGTGCCAGCAGCGTAGCCAGAGGCGCAACTAATGAAAAACTGTTTTTT
NA,TRBV7-2,NA,TRBJ1-2,15,CASTVGTASGYGYTF,TGTGCCAGCACTGTCGGAACAGCGAGCGGCTATGGCTACACCTTC
NA,TRBV7-9,TRBD2,TRBJ2-7,17,CASSSGLAEIESYEQYF,TGTGCCAGCAGCTCAGGACTAGCGGAGATCGAATCCTACGAGCAGTACTTC
NA,TRBV27,NA,TRBJ2-5,16,CASSFTSSGTQETQYF,TGTGCCAGCAGTTTTACCTCATCCGGGACACAAGAGACCCAGTACTTC
NA,TRBV20-1,NA,TRBJ1-2,11,CSASENYGYTF,TGCAGTGCTAGTGAGAACTATGGCTACACCTTC
NA,TRBV4-2,NA,TRBJ1-2,15,CASSQDRGELGGYTF,TGTGCCAGCAGCCAAGATAGGGGGGAGCTGGGCGGCTACACCTTC
NA,TRBV19,NA,TRBJ2-2,15,CASSIVWSNTGELFF,TGTGCCAGTAGTATCGTCTGGTCTAACACCGGGGAGCTGTTTTTT
NA,TRBV10-3,NA,TRBJ1-1,17,CAISEAGRVLGNTEAFF,TGTGCCATCAGTGAAGCAGGCAGGGTATTAGGGAACACTGAAGCTTTCTTT
few,TRBV30,NA,TRBJ1-1,11,CAWSVNTEAFF,TGTGCCTGGAGTGTCAACACTGAAGCTTTCTTT
NA,TRBV28,NA,TRBJ2-3,16,CASSLLGGSSTDTQYF,TGTGCCAGCAGTTTATTAGGGGGATCTAGCACAGATACGCAGTATTTT
NA,TRBV6-5,NA,TRBJ1-1,12,CASSRGTSEAFF,TGTGCCAGCAGTCGCGGGACAAGTGAAGCTTTCTTT
NA,TRBV18,NA,TRBJ2-3,13,CASSPQNTDTQYF,TGTGCCAGCTCACCACAGAACACAGATACGCAGTATTTT
NA,TRBV2,TRBD2,TRBJ2-7,15,CASRSASGAYGEQYF,TGTGCCAGCAGATCGGCTAGCGGGGCATACGGCGAGCAGTACTTC
once,TRBV19,TRBD2,TRBJ2-7,14,CASTVAGRGYEQYF,TGTGCCAGTACCGTAGCGGGCCGAGGCTACGAGCAGTACTTC
NA,TRBV4-1,NA,TRBJ1-1,17,CASSQVKFMITNTEAFF,TGCGCCAGCAGCCAAGTGAAGTTTATGATTACGAACACTGAAGCTTTCTTT
NA,TRBV30,NA,TRBJ2-5,13,CAWGGQGQETQYF,TGTGCCTGGGGGGGACAAGGACAAGAGACCCAGTACTTC
NA,TRBV6-5,TRBD1,TRBJ1-1,13,CASSYGQATEAFF,TGTGCCAGCAGTTATGGACAGGCTACTGAAGCTTTCTTT
NA,TRBV7-8,NA,TRBJ1-6,14,CASSLRQGHSPLHF,TGTGCCAGCAGCCTAAGGCAGGGCCATTCACCCCTCCACTTT
NA,TRBV2,NA,TRBJ1-2,14,CASSEAGVIGGYTF,TGTGCCAGCAGTGAAGCAGGCGTCATCGGTGGCTACACCTTC
NA,TRBV25-1,NA,TRBJ1-1,15,CASSELGRANTEAFF,TGTGCCAGCAGTGAATTGGGTAGAGCGAACACTGAAGCTTTCTTT
NA,TRBV6-6,TRBD1,TRBJ2-6,15,CASSRTGGVANVLTF,TGTGCCAGCAGCAGGACAGGGGGAGTCGCCAACGTCCTGACTTTC
NA,TRBV30,NA,TRBJ2-7,14,CAWSVGKGSYEQYF,TGTGCCTGGAGTGTAGGAAAGGGGTCCTACGAGCAGTACTTC
NA,TRBV6-5,NA,TRBJ2-1,15,CASSYGGVPYNEQFF,TGTGCCAGCAGTTACGGCGGAGTTCCCTACAATGAGCAGTTCTTC
NA,TRBV11-1,NA,TRBJ1-1,14,CASSAGDSNTEAFF,TGTGCCAGCAGCGCAGGGGACTCGAACACTGAAGCTTTCTTT